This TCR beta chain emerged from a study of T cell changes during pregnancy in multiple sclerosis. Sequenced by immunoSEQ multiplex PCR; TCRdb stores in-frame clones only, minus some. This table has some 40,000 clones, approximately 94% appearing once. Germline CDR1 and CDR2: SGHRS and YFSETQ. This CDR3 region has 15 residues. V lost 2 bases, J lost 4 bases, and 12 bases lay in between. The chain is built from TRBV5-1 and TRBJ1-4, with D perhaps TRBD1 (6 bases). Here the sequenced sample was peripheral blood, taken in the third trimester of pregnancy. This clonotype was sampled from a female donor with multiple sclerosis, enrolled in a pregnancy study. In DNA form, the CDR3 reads TGCGCCAGCAGCTTCGATGGGACAAGTAATGAAAAACTGTTTTTT. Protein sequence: CASSFDGTSNEKLFF.